Listed below are T cell receptor beta chains from one sample, sequenced in a study of control samples from healthy donors and cancer patients. Only in-frame clones appear in the TCRdb table, and some are missing; sequencing was by immunoSEQ multiplex PCR. The sample has about 89,000 clones, around 86% seen once. Sequencing was performed on blood. The source of these receptors is a man aged 25-45 years in good health. CDR3s include the opening cysteine and the closing phenylalanine or tryptophan. A D gene is named only where the DNA matches it firmly. Size values are once, few and many counts, or a class for expanded clones, and some rows have none.

j_call,d_call,v_call,clone_size,cdr3_aa,cdr3_nt
TRBJ1-6,TRBD1,TRBV10-3,NA,CAISDPGQGYSPLHF,TGTGCCATCAGTGATCCGGGACAGGGGTATTCACCCCTCCACTTT
TRBJ1-5,NA,TRBV19,NA,CASKSTPLGGGGPQHF,TGTGCCAGTAAATCCACCCCCCTCGGCGGGGGCGGGCCCCAGCATTTT
TRBJ2-1,TRBD2,TRBV6-6,once,CASNGAGGVEQFF,TGTGCCAGCAATGGAGCGGGGGGTGTTGAGCAGTTCTTC
TRBJ2-5,TRBD2,TRBV9,NA,CASSQLGGAGETQYF,TGTGCCAGCAGCCAGCTCGGGGGGGCCGGTGAGACCCAGTACTTC
TRBJ2-3,TRBD2,TRBV5-5,NA,CASSSRAGGDTDTQYF,TGTGCCAGCAGCTCTCGGGCGGGGGGAGACACAGATACGCAGTATTTT
TRBJ2-3,TRBD2,TRBV2,NA,CASRRLASTDTQYF,TGTGCCAGCAGGAGACTAGCGAGCACAGATACGCAGTATTTT
TRBJ1-2,NA,TRBV7-2,NA,CASSLGSMAGLNYGYTF,TGTGCCAGCAGCTTAGGGTCGATGGCAGGCTTAAACTATGGCTACACCTTC
TRBJ2-6,NA,TRBV18,NA,CASSPPGLSSGANVLTF,TGTGCCAGCTCACCACCGGGTTTAAGCTCTGGGGCCAACGTCCTGACTTTC
TRBJ1-1,NA,TRBV19,NA,CASSIGGGRSGSTEAFF,TGTGCCAGTAGTATAGGGGGAGGTCGAAGTGGTAGCACTGAAGCTTTCTTT
TRBJ2-1,TRBD1,TRBV5-3,NA,CARSLRDRGTNEQFF,TGTGCCAGAAGCCTCCGGGACAGGGGGACGAATGAGCAGTTCTTC
TRBJ1-1,NA,TRBV18,once,CASSPVEALMNTEAFF,TGTGCCAGCTCACCAGTGGAGGCTCTGATGAACACTGAAGCTTTCTTT
TRBJ2-2,NA,TRBV14,NA,CASSQKGTTGMTGELFF,TGTGCCAGCAGCCAAAAGGGGACTACAGGGATGACCGGGGAGCTGTTTTTT
TRBJ2-7,NA,TRBV18,few,CASSPDDYEQYF,TGTGCCAGCTCACCCGATGACTACGAGCAGTACTTC
TRBJ2-5,NA,TRBV9,NA,CASSVDIGGETQYF,TGTGCCAGCAGCGTAGATATAGGGGGAGAGACCCAGTACTTC